The next 23 T cell receptor beta chains were all read from a single sample in a study of T cells in Graves' hyperthyroidism and ophthalmopathy. It was RNA transcripts that yielded the amplified TCR beta CDR3 regions. TCR CDR3 underwent first-round RT-PCR with the HTBI primer set. TCRdb reprocessed the multiplex PCR reads with MiXCR, giving one entry per CDR3 protein. The data contain 300,000 to 450,000 distinct CDR3 sequences, about 15% of them singletons. Sample: blood. Receptors were obtained from a woman younger than 45 with Graves' hyperthyroidism that later progressed to Graves' ophthalmopathy.

The chain carries TRBV30 and TRBJ2-5; a possible D gene is TRBD2 (6 bases). The CDR3 extends over 13 amino acids. Trimming pared 3 bases from V and 4 bases from J, leaving 12 bases between. Germline V CDR1 and CDR2: GTSNPN, SVGIG (reference sequence). CDR3 amino acids: CAWRTMGGETQYF. The CDR3 region has the DNA TGTGCCTGGAGAACCATGGGAGGAGAGACCCAGTACTTC.

This clonotype was detected ten times or more. The chain joins TRBV5-6 to TRBJ1-1; D is perhaps TRBD1 (6 bases). This CDR3 spans 17 amino acids. Germline CDR1 SGHDT, CDR2 YYEEEE. Trimming left V 7 bases short and J 0 bases short, with 22 bases between. Here the CDR3 reads CASGKNNRARMNTEAFF. In nucleotides, the CDR3 is TGTGCCAGCGGAAAGAATAACAGGGCGCGGATGAACACTGAAGCTTTCTTT. Full variable domain (missing parts from reference TRBV5-6 and TRBJ1-1): DAGVTQSPTHLIKTRGQQVTLRCSPKSGHDTVSWYQQALGQGPQFIFQYYEEEERQRGNFPDRFSGHQFPNYSSELNVNALLLGDSALYLCASGKNNRARMNTEAFFGQGTRLTVV.

This clonotype was counted many times. The chain links TRBV2 to TRBJ2-1; D ambiguous. Per the germline V gene, CDR1 is SNHLY and CDR2 is FYNNEI. The CDR3 is made up of 14 amino acids. V was trimmed by 6 bases and J by 6 bases, leaving 15 bases between them. The CDR3 DNA follows: TGTGCCAGCAGCACCCAAGGAGCCCTCAATGAGCAGTTCTTC. Protein sequence: CASSTQGALNEQFF.

The CDR3 region is CASGLTGAWGYEQYF. The DNA of the CDR3 is TGTGCCAGCGGCTTGACAGGGGCGTGGGGATACGAGCAGTACTTC. The gene calls are TRBV2 and TRBJ2-7, with 8 bases that match TRBD1. Germline CDR1 SNHLY, CDR2 FYNNEI. This CDR3 spans 15 amino acids. Trimming removed 8 bases from V and 4 bases from J; junction bases left unmatched: 13.

This clonotype was recorded a few times. Here the CDR3 DNA reads TGTGCCAGTAGTATAGGGACGGGAGCTAACTATGGCTACACCTTC. Encoded protein: CASSIGTGANYGYTF. The chain has TRBV19 and TRBJ1-2; D uncertain. From germline, CDR1 is LNHDA and CDR2 SQIVND (reference sequence). The CDR3 sequence is 15 residues long. The V end was cut by 1 base, the J end by 0 bases, with 9 bases between.

This clonotype was observed many times. The chain has TRBV11-2 and TRBJ1-2, with 9 bases identical to TRBD1. The ends lost 0 bases at V and 4 bases at J; junction bases unmatched: 3. This CDR3 contains 15 residues. In germline, CDR1 is SGHAT, CDR2 FQNNGV. The CDR3 bases are TGTGCCAGCAGCTTAGAACAGGGGGCTTTCTATGGCTACACCTTC. As protein: CASSLEQGAFYGYTF.

This clonotype was detected ten times or more. The V gene is TRBV4-1, the J gene TRBJ1-4; TRBD1 might be the D (5 bases). CDR3 length equals 14 residues. Trimming removed 5 bases from V and 5 bases from J, with 12 bases in between. Germline V gene lookup returns CDR1 MGHRA and CDR2 YSYEKL. CDR3 DNA sequence: TGCGCCAGCAGCTCCCGGGACTCCAATGAAAAACTGTTTTTT. It encodes CASSSRDSNEKLFF.

This clonotype appeared many times. V usage is TRBV6-1 and J usage is TRBJ2-3, with D unclear. V shed 5 bases and J shed 4 bases, with 10 bases lying between them. The germline V gene encodes CDR1 MNHNS and CDR2 SASEGT. CDR3 size: 13 residues. As DNA, the CDR3 is TGTGCCAGCAGTTCCCACGCCCCAGATACGCAGTATTTT. Encoded protein: CASSSHAPDTQYF.

Ten or more counts support this clonotype. This sequence joins TRBV27 and TRBJ2-3; weak D call: TRBD2 (5 bases). V gave up 6 bases and J gave up 2 bases, with 12 bases separating them. The CDR3 is 14 amino acids. Germline V gene lookup returns CDR1 MNHEY and CDR2 SMNVEV (reference sequence). CDR3 coding DNA: TGTGCCAGCAGGGCGAGCGGCTCCACAGATACGCAGTATTTT. This codes for CASRASGSTDTQYF.

This clonotype was picked up a small number of times. The chain recombines TRBV4-1 with TRBJ2-1, with D uncertain. V shed 1 base and J shed 10 bases, with 8 bases lying between them. This CDR3 contains 12 residues. CDR1 and CDR2 from the germline V gene are MGHRA and YSYEKL. Here the CDR3 reads CASSQGGVEQFF. CDR3 DNA sequence: TGCGCCAGCAGCCAAGGTGGGGTGGAGCAGTTCTTC.

This clonotype was detected many times. This chain joins TRBV7-8 and TRBJ2-7; TRBD1 matches at 9 bases. The junction had 13 bases not matched to a gene; V was cut back by 4 bases and J by 6 bases. The CDR3 consists of 16 residues. Germline V lookup: CDR1 SGHVS, CDR2 FQNEAQ. In DNA form, the CDR3 reads TGTGCCAGCAGCTCCTCACCTGGGACAGGGTCCCCCGAGCAGTACTTC. Residues: CASSSSPGTGSPEQYF.

Ten or more counts support this clonotype. This rearrangement joins TRBV24-1 to TRBJ1-5; D is possibly TRBD1 (5 bases). Trimming left V 9 bases short and J 0 bases short, with 29 bases between. This CDR3 contains 20 residues. CDR1 is KGHDR, CDR2 SFDVKD, per germline. For the CDR3, the DNA is TGTGCCACCGGTGCGCACGGGTATTCGTGCCGGGGCATTAGCAATCAGCCCCAGCATTTT. Translation gives CATGAHGYSCRGISNQPQHF.

This clonotype was observed many times. V usage is TRBV7-9 and J usage is TRBJ2-7, with D unclear. The germline CDR1 and CDR2 sequences are SEHNR and FQNEAQ (reference sequence). The CDR3 is 13 residues long. V was cut by 1 base and J by 2 bases, with 6 bases left in between. The CDR3 loop reads CASSLGQPYEQYF. In nucleotides, the CDR3 is TGTGCCAGCAGCTTAGGCCAGCCCTACGAGCAGTACTTC.

The chain is built from TRBV4-1 and TRBJ1-2, with 9 bases identical to TRBD1. The CDR3 loop spans 17 amino acids. Per the germline V gene, CDR1 is MGHRA and CDR2 is YSYEKL. J gave up 7 bases and V 0 bases, and 12 bases lay outside the gene matches. The CDR3 region is CASSQDFTGTGRSGYTF. CDR3 nucleotide sequence: TGCGCCAGCAGCCAAGATTTCACCGGGACAGGGAGATCTGGCTACACCTTC.

This clonotype was observed many times. The chain carries TRBV24-1 and TRBJ1-5; D not resolved. Germline-derived CDR1 and CDR2 are KGHDR and SFDVKD. V was shortened by 5 bases and J by 4 bases, with 5 bases between the two germline ends. The CDR3 is 12 residues long. CDR3 bases: TGTGCCACCAGTGCGGTTAATCAGCCCCAGCATTTT. It encodes CATSAVNQPQHF.

At least ten counts were recorded for this clonotype. The rearrangement joins TRBV28 to TRBJ1-1, with D uncertain. Germline V gene data show CDR1 as MDHEN and CDR2 as SYDVKM. V was clipped by 8 bases and J by 1 base, with 5 bases between them. There are 11 residues in the CDR3. In DNA form, the CDR3 reads TGTGCCAGCCCAGCGAACACTGAAGCTTTCTTT. Its translation: CASPANTEAFF.

CDR3 in DNA: TGCGCCAGCAGCTTGGAACAGGGTAACACCGGGGAGCTGTTTTTT. Translation gives CASSLEQGNTGELFF. The gene calls are TRBV5-1 and TRBJ2-2; a weak D match, TRBD1 (6 bases). Germline V gives CDR1 SGHRS, CDR2 YFSETQ. This CDR3 is built from 15 residues. V was pared by 0 bases and J by 2 bases, with 8 bases between.

This clonotype was seen more than once but under ten times. A much larger clone lies one base from this, so it may be a read error. This chain links TRBV30 with TRBJ1-2; the match to TRBD1 covers 8 bases. The CDR3 runs to 12 residues. Germline CDR1 reads GTSNPN; CDR2 reads SVGIG (reference sequence). CDR3 protein: CARRETGDGYTF. The CDR3 DNA reads as TGTGCCAGGAGGGAGACAGGGGATGGCTACACCTTC.

This clonotype has at least ten counts. The chain joins TRBV2 to TRBJ1-5, with D hard to call. V was clipped by 6 bases and J by 5 bases, with 23 bases between them. The CDR3 spans 17 residues. Germline V gene sequence: CDR1 SNHLY, CDR2 FYNNEI. The CDR3 region has the DNA TGTGCCAGCAGCGCCCCAGACGCGGGGTTTGGTCATCAGCCCCAGCATTTT. The encoded protein is CASSAPDAGFGHQPQHF.

This clonotype was counted many times. The chain employs TRBV7-2 and TRBJ1-2; 8 bases line up with TRBD1. V lost 5 bases and J lost 8; bases outside the gene matches: 10. The CDR3 covers 14 residues. Looked up from germline, CDR1 is SGHTA and CDR2 is FQGNSA. DNA of the CDR3: TGTGCCAGCAGCCGACGGACAGGGTGGGGGGGCTACACCTTC. Translating gives CASSRRTGWGGYTF.

This clonotype was seen a handful of times. The chain carries TRBV20-1 and TRBJ2-5; D possibly uses TRBD1 or TRBD2 (5 bases each). V gave up 4 bases and J gave up 3 bases, with 12 bases separating them. The CDR3 covers 13 residues. The germline V gene has CDR1 DFQATT and CDR2 SNEGSKA (reference sequence). CDR3: CSAKGDGEETQYF. CDR3 nucleotide sequence: TGCAGTGCTAAAGGGGACGGCGAAGAGACCCAGTACTTC.

The V call is TRBV7-9, the J call TRBJ1-4; D is ambiguous. Germline CDR1 SEHNR, CDR2 FQNEAQ (reference sequence). Trimming took off 3 bases at V and 0 bases at J, with 20 bases between the two ends. The CDR3 runs 19 residues. The CDR3 loop reads CASSFGPDGPDSTNEKLFF. CDR3 nucleotide sequence: TGTGCCAGCAGCTTCGGTCCGGACGGCCCCGATTCAACTAATGAAAAACTGTTTTTT.

The chain is built from TRBV6-5 and TRBJ1-1; no clear D gene. Germline loops: CDR1 MNHEY, CDR2 SVGAGI. V was cut by 0 bases and J by 0 bases, with 8 bases left in between. CDR3 length: 15 residues. The CDR3 loop reads CASSYSFRMNTEAFF. Here the CDR3 DNA reads TGTGCCAGCAGTTACTCGTTCAGGATGAACACTGAAGCTTTCTTT.